The 24 T cell receptor beta chains in this list originate from one sample, sequenced in a study of neurological immune-mediated disorders (dated by TCRdb to the late 2010s). Library prep was done by 5' RACE. Sequencing used an Illumina HiSeq 2500. TCRdb took the public reads, trimmed them with fastp at Q25, ran MiXCR for clone calling and kept in-frame beta chains. CDR3 protein sequences are deduplicated, and each keeps its most common genes and DNA. The sample table contains about 70,000 distinct CDR3 sequences; only one count was recorded for about 3% of them. Of the sample, approximately 4.7% is held by the ten largest clones. Sequences were obtained from PBMCs. Source of these receptors: a woman aged 50 to 60 with multiple sclerosis.

This clonotype was counted ten times or more. The V call is TRBV6-5, the J call TRBJ1-2, with TRBD1 matching 8 bases. V dropped 5 bases and J dropped 4; count of bases not matched to a gene: 6. CDR1 and CDR2 (germline): MNHEY, SVGAGI. The CDR3 consists of 14 residues. The CDR3 DNA follows: TGTGCCAGCAGTAGACAGGGGCAGTCCTATGGCTACACCTTC. It is translated as CASSRQGQSYGYTF.

This clonotype was counted at least ten times. The chain joins TRBV4-3 to TRBJ2-5; perhaps TRBD1 as D (6 bases). V was clipped by 1 base and J by 5 bases, with 14 bases between them. The CDR3 length is 15 residues. The germline V gene encodes CDR1 LGHNA and CDR2 YSLEER. The CDR3 DNA reads as TGCGCCAGCAGCCAAGGGACAGCAGAATCGGAGACCCAGTACTTC. It translates to CASSQGTAESETQYF.

This clonotype has just a few counts. The CDR3 DNA is TGCGCCAGCAGCCGGGGATCAGGGATTCTCACAGATACGCAGTATTTT. Its translation: CASSRGSGILTDTQYF. The J gene is TRBJ2-3, the V gene TRBV5-1; the D call may be TRBD1 or TRBD2 (5 bases each). CDR1 and CDR2 (germline): SGHRS, YFSETQ. The CDR3 covers 16 residues. V was trimmed by 4 bases and J by 2 bases, leaving 17 bases between them.

This clonotype was detected ten times or more. The chain links TRBV20-1 to TRBJ2-1; 12 bases line up with TRBD2. With V trimmed by 0 bases and J by 4 bases, 16 bases remained unmatched. The germline V gene encodes CDR1 DFQATT and CDR2 SNEGSKA (reference sequence). The CDR3 contains 20 residues. The CDR3 sequence: CSARDHRLAGGPRLYNEQFF. CDR3 sequence (DNA): TGCAGTGCTAGAGATCATCGGCTAGCGGGAGGGCCGAGGCTTTACAATGAGCAGTTCTTC.

This clonotype was counted many times. The chain is built from TRBV3-1 and TRBJ1-1, with D possibly matching TRBD1 (5 bases). The germline gives CDR1 LGHDT, CDR2 YNNKEL (reference sequence). This CDR3 is built from 14 residues. V was cut by 2 bases and J by 6 bases, with 13 bases left in between. The CDR3: CASSQLGGYSEAFF. CDR3 DNA: TGTGCCAGCAGCCAACTGGGGGGGTATTCTGAAGCTTTCTTT.

There are many counts of this clonotype. The V gene is TRBV20-1, the J gene TRBJ2-1; 8 bases map to TRBD1. The ends lost 3 bases at V and 3 bases at J; junction bases unmatched: 4. Germline CDR1 reads DFQATT; CDR2 reads SNEGSKA (reference sequence). The CDR3 is 14 amino acids. The CDR3 sequence: CSARAGQGYNEQFF. In DNA, the CDR3 is TGCAGTGCTAGGGCTGGACAGGGCTACAATGAGCAGTTCTTC.

This clonotype was counted ten times or more. The J gene is TRBJ1-2, the V gene TRBV7-8; D ambiguous. The CDR3 extends over 15 amino acids. V lost 5 bases and J 4 bases, leaving 17 bases between the germline ends. The V gene's germline CDR1 is SGHVS and CDR2 FQNEAQ. CDR3 nucleotides: TGTGCCAGCAGCGCTAGGGCGGCGGGTTTCTATGGCTACACCTTC. Its protein product is CASSARAAGFYGYTF.

This clonotype was seen many times. The chain links TRBV20-1 to TRBJ2-5, with D hard to call. CDR3 length: 12 residues. Germline V CDR1 and CDR2: DFQATT, SNEGSKA (reference sequence). Trimming took 5 bases from V and 5 from J, leaving 12 bases between them. CDR3 sequence (DNA): TGCAGTGCTCGAATACTGGGGGAGACCCAGTACTTC. Translated: CSARILGETQYF.

At least ten counts were recorded for this clonotype. This chain uses TRBV5-6 with TRBJ1-2; D gene ambiguous. Trimming removed 7 bases from V and 2 bases from J, with 12 bases in between. The CDR3 contains 13 residues. Germline values: CDR1 SGHDT, CDR2 YYEEEE. This CDR3 is CASDAAGNYGYTF. In DNA form, the CDR3 reads TGTGCCAGCGACGCGGCAGGAAACTATGGCTACACCTTC.

The CDR3 is CASSLAGPGGGTDTQYF. The CDR3 DNA sequence: TGTGCCAGCAGCTTAGCGGGGCCAGGGGGGGGCACAGATACGCAGTATTTT. V and J are TRBV7-2 and TRBJ2-3; tentatively, D is TRBD1 or TRBD2 (7 bases each). Germline loops: CDR1 SGHTA, CDR2 FQGNSA. This CDR3 is built from 17 residues. Trimming pared 0 bases from V and 1 base from J, leaving 14 bases between.

This clonotype was observed at least ten times. V usage is TRBV20-1 and J usage is TRBJ2-7, with 8 bases matching TRBD1. CDR1 and CDR2 (germline): DFQATT, SNEGSKA (reference sequence). V was clipped by 3 bases and J by 2 bases; unmatched bases: 6. The CDR3 has 14 residues. CDR3 nucleotides: TGCAGTGCTAGCCCCGGGACAGGCCCCTACGAGCAGTACGTC. It codes for CSASPGTGPYEQYV.

The table lists this clonotype with many counts. The chain uses TRBV5-1 and TRBJ1-1, with a possible D match to TRBD1 (5 bases). The CDR3 is 14 residues long. Per the germline V gene, CDR1 is SGHRS and CDR2 is YFSETQ. Trimming pared 0 bases from V and 1 base from J, leaving 7 bases between. In nucleotides, the CDR3 is TGCGCCAGCAGCTTGGATGGGGGGAACACTGAAGCTTTCTTT. It encodes CASSLDGGNTEAFF.

This clonotype was found many times. V and J are TRBV11-1 and TRBJ2-6; maybe TRBD1 (5 bases). With 4 bases removed from V and 8 bases from J, the gap between germline ends came to 9 bases. Germline values: CDR1 SGHAT, CDR2 FQDESV (reference sequence). The CDR3 totals 13 residues. The CDR3 DNA follows: TGTGCCAGCAGCTCTGGGGCATCCAACGTCCTGACTTTC. Translated, it gives CASSSGASNVLTF. Filled out from reference TRBV11-1 and TRBJ2-6, the complete variable domain reads EAEVAQSPRYKITEKSQAVAFWCDPISGHATLYWYRQILGQGPELLVQFQDESVVDDSQLPKDRFSAERLKGVDSTLKIQPAELGDSAMYLCASSSGASNVLTFGAGSRLTVL.

This clonotype occurred many times. This chain connects TRBV7-8 to TRBJ2-2, with D uncertain. The CDR3 is made up of 19 amino acids. CDR1 SGHVS and CDR2 FQNEAQ come from the germline V gene. Trimming took 5 bases from V and 0 from J, leaving 22 bases between them. In DNA, the CDR3 is TGTGCCAGCAGCAAACGCTCGGGCCGTCAATACGCGAACACCGGGGAGCTGTTTTTT. Amino acids: CASSKRSGRQYANTGELFF.

In its sample, this clonotype was seen many times. The chain has TRBV20-1 and TRBJ2-5; 14 nucleotides line up with TRBD2. With 5 bases clipped from V and 3 bases from J, the junction kept 8 bases outside the gene matches. Per germline, CDR1 DFQATT and CDR2 SNEGSKA (reference sequence). The CDR3 is 16 amino acids. DNA of the CDR3: TGCAGTGCTGTCTCTAGGACTAGCGGGGGGAAAGAGACCCAGTACTTC. Translation: CSAVSRTSGGKETQYF.

This clonotype turned up a few times. The V call is TRBV20-1, the J call TRBJ2-1, with 10 nucleotides matching TRBD2. After removal of 1 base from V and 4 bases from J, the junction contained 10 bases not matched to a gene. The CDR3 runs 17 residues. Germline V gene lookup returns CDR1 DFQATT and CDR2 SNEGSKA (reference sequence). Here the CDR3 DNA reads TGCAGTGCTAGAGTTAGCGGGGGGCCTATGAATTACAATGAGCAGTTCTTC. Amino acid sequence: CSARVSGGPMNYNEQFF.

This clonotype was detected ten times or more. The chain has TRBV20-1 and TRBJ2-5, with TRBD1 identical over 10 bases. V was clipped by 6 bases and J by 4 bases; unmatched bases: 5. Germline V lookup: CDR1 DFQATT, CDR2 SNEGSKA (reference sequence). This CDR3 has 13 amino acids. This CDR3 reads CSAQDRGPETQYF. The CDR3 DNA reads as TGCAGTGCACAAGACAGGGGGCCAGAGACCCAGTACTTC.

In this sample, this clonotype turned up many times. The chain employs TRBV7-2 and TRBJ2-2; D is unclear. V lost 3 bases, J lost 4 bases, and 6 bases lay in between. The CDR3 is 13 amino acids. The V gene's germline CDR1 is SGHTA and CDR2 FQGNSA. The CDR3 loop reads CASSFWGTGELFF. CDR3 DNA sequence: TGTGCCAGCAGCTTCTGGGGCACCGGGGAGCTGTTTTTT. The whole variable domain, remainder taken from reference TRBV7-2 and TRBJ2-2, is GAGVSQSPSNKVTEKGKDVELRCDPISGHTALYWYRQSLGQGLEFLIYFQGNSAPDKSGLPSDRFSAERTGGSVSTLTIQRTQQEDSAVYLCASSFWGTGELFFGEGSRLTVL.

In its sample, this clonotype was seen many times. This chain uses TRBV29-1 with TRBJ2-1; tentatively, D is TRBD2 (6 bases). Deletions cut 7 bases from V and 4 bases from J, with 17 bases between. The CDR3 runs to 14 residues. In germline, CDR1 is SQVTM, CDR2 ANQGSEA. CDR3 protein: CSGRASGGYNEQFF. In DNA, the CDR3 is TGCAGCGGCAGGGCTTCCGGGGGTTACAATGAGCAGTTCTTC.

This clonotype was recorded many times. The CDR3 DNA is TGTGCCAGCAGTCGACTCGTTTCACCCCTCCACTTT. Residues: CASSRLVSPLHF. The genes are TRBV5-6 and TRBJ1-6; no firm D call. V shed 5 bases and J shed 9 bases, with 9 bases lying between them. This CDR3 comprises 12 residues. Germline lookup yields CDR1 SGHDT and CDR2 YYEEEE. Drawing the rest from reference TRBV5-6 and TRBJ1-6, the complete variable domain is DAGVTQSPTHLIKTRGQQVTLRCSPKSGHDTVSWYQQALGQGPQFIFQYYEEEERQRGNFPDRFSGHQFPNYSSELNVNALLLGDSALYLCASSRLVSPLHFGNGTRLTVT.

This clonotype was observed at least ten times. This chain uses TRBV12-3 or TRBV12-4 with TRBJ2-1, with TRBD1 as a possible D gene (6 bases). V shed 5 bases and J shed 9 bases, with 14 bases lying between them. This CDR3 has 13 amino acids. CDR3 sequence reads: CASSTNRAGEQFF. CDR3 coding DNA: TGTGCCAGCAGTACCAACAGGGCGGGTGAGCAGTTCTTC.

This clonotype has at least ten counts. The chain employs TRBV20-1 and TRBJ1-6; D possibly corresponds to TRBD1 (6 bases). Per the germline V gene, CDR1 is DFQATT and CDR2 is SNEGSKA (reference sequence). The V gene lost 6 bases and the J gene lost 4 bases, with 13 bases spanning the gap. This CDR3 comprises 14 residues. CDR3 loop: CSARTGFYNSPLHF. DNA of the CDR3: TGCAGTGCCCGAACAGGGTTTTATAATTCACCCCTCCACTTT.

This clonotype has only a few counts. This sequence may be a read error, since a much larger clone differs from it by one base. Given the absence of the conserved phenylalanine or tryptophan at the CDR3 end, a read error is likely. This chain uses TRBV7-2 with TRBJ1-2; a possible D gene is TRBD1 (6 bases). Trimming cost V 3 bases and J 8 bases, with 13 bases left between them. CDR3 length: 13 amino acids. Germline CDR1 is SGHTA and CDR2 is FQGNSA. The CDR3 nucleotides are TGTGCCAGCAGCTTTTCAGGGGATATAGGCTACACCGTC. This codes for CASSFSGDIGYTV.

The genes are TRBV7-2 and TRBJ1-4, with 7 nucleotides matching TRBD1. CDR1 is SGHTA, CDR2 FQGNSA, per germline. Trimming cost V 5 bases and J 6 bases; bases outside gene matches: 6. The CDR3 runs to 14 residues. The CDR3 coding sequence is TGTGCCAGCAGCCCGGGGGACAGTTATGAAAAACTGTTTTTT. Translated: CASSPGDSYEKLFF. The whole variable domain, remainder taken from reference TRBV7-2 and TRBJ1-4, is GAGVSQSPSNKVTEKGKDVELRCDPISGHTALYWYRQSLGQGLEFLIYFQGNSAPDKSGLPSDRFSAERTGGSVSTLTIQRTQQEDSAVYLCASSPGDSYEKLFFGSGTQLSVL.